Shown below are 17 T cell receptor beta chains from a single sample sequenced in a study of shared clonotypes between healthy human individuals. TCRdb's copy holds only in-frame clones and misses some; the assay was immunoSEQ multiplex PCR. The table lists fewer than 850,000 clones, around 90% of them singletons. The sample consisted of memory CD8+ T cells from PBMCs. The subset denotes: CD45RO+ cells pooled with CCR7-negative TemRA cells. The source is a man between 18 and 29 years old in good health. Some clones in this sample may be carry-over from other donors' samples.

The V gene is TRBV28, the J gene TRBJ2-7; D is ambiguous. The CDR3 runs 15 residues. Germline CDR1 and CDR2: MDHEN and SYDVKM. V lost 6 bases to trimming and J lost 3 bases, with 18 bases between them. The CDR3 DNA is TGTGCCAGCAGCGTAATCCCTCACAGTTTCTACGAGCAGTACTTC. Translating it yields CASSVIPHSFYEQYF.

V and J are TRBV9 and TRBJ2-1, with TRBD2 matching 14 bases. There are 16 residues in the CDR3. CDR1 SGDLS and CDR2 YYNGEE come from the germline V gene. The V segment lost 5 bases and the J segment 4 bases; nucleotides outside the gene matches: 5. CDR3 nucleotides: TGTGCCAGCAGTGGACTAGCGGGAGGCGGGTACAATGAGCAGTTCTTC. It translates to CASSGLAGGGYNEQFF.

V usage is TRBV6-6 and J usage is TRBJ1-2, with D possibly TRBD1 on 6 matching bases. The V end lost 4 bases, the J end lost 8 bases, and 14 bases lay between the germline ends. The CDR3 length is 13 residues. Germline loops: CDR1 MNHNY, CDR2 SVGAGI (reference sequence). CDR3 nucleotide sequence: TGTGCCAGCAGTTGGGGCAGGGGTAAAGGCTACACCTTC. Its translation: CASSWGRGKGYTF.

The chain couples TRBV13 to TRBJ2-3; D may be TRBD1 (6 bases). The CDR3 contains 16 residues. Germline lookup yields CDR1 PRHDT and CDR2 FYEKMQ (reference sequence). V shed 4 bases and J shed 0 bases, with 14 bases lying between them. CDR3 coding DNA: TGTGCCAGCAGCTCCAGAGGGGGTACTAGCACAGATACGCAGTATTTT. This codes for CASSSRGGTSTDTQYF.

This rearrangement joins TRBV28 to TRBJ1-2, with TRBD1 matching over 7 bases. With 5 bases clipped from V and 4 bases from J, the junction kept 7 bases outside the gene matches. This CDR3 region has 14 residues. Germline V gene data show CDR1 as MDHEN and CDR2 as SYDVKM. CDR3 DNA: TGTGCCAGCAGTAAGAGGGGGCGAGGCTATGGCTACACCTTC. This translates into CASSKRGRGYGYTF.

The chain is built from TRBV4-1 and TRBJ2-3; D not resolved. Germline V gene sequence: CDR1 MGHRA, CDR2 YSYEKL. CDR3 length equals 15 residues. The germline V and J ends were trimmed by 1 base and 0 bases, with 8 bases remaining between them. The CDR3 here is CASSQVLASTDTQYF. The CDR3 DNA reads TGCGCCAGCAGCCAAGTCCTGGCAAGCACAGATACGCAGTATTTT.

Comment on this clone: One end of the junction varies from germline; a read error may be responsible. The chain combines TRBV9 with TRBJ2-1, with D unresolved. This CDR3 contains 11 residues. The germline V gene encodes CDR1 SGDLS and CDR2 YYNGEE. CDR3 sequence: CASSSDNEQFF. The CDR3 DNA reads as TGTGCCAGCAGCTCCGACAATGAGCAGTTCTTC.

CDR3 bases: TGTGCCAGCAGTTTACTAACACCTAATAACCCCGGGGAGCTGTTTTTT. Translation: CASSLLTPNNPGELFF. This rearrangement joins TRBV27 to TRBJ2-2, with D uncertain. The V and J ends lost 2 bases and 6 bases respectively, with 16 bases between them. In germline, CDR1 is MNHEY, CDR2 SMNVEV (reference sequence). This CDR3 region has 16 residues.

The V gene is TRBV27, the J gene TRBJ2-7; 8 nucleotides agree with TRBD1. CDR3 length equals 15 residues. Germline CDR1 and CDR2: MNHEY and SMNVEV (reference sequence). The J segment lost 6 bases and the V segment lost 0 bases, leaving 7 bases of the junction unmatched. As DNA, the CDR3 is TGTGCCAGCAGTTTATCGGCAGGGGGCTTGAGCGAGCAGTACTTC. The encoded protein is CASSLSAGGLSEQYF.

The chain couples TRBV6-5 to TRBJ1-5; D possibly corresponds to TRBD1 (5 bases). Germline-derived CDR1 and CDR2 are MNHEY and SVGAGI. The V gene lost 5 bases and the J gene lost 6 bases, with 11 bases spanning the gap. This CDR3 spans 13 amino acids. Written as DNA, the CDR3 is TGTGCCAGCAGTGCGTCAGGGTCTCAGCCCCAGCATTTT. This sequence encodes CASSASGSQPQHF.

CDR3 sequence reads: CASSFTTGINEKLFF. For the CDR3, the DNA is TGTGCCAGCAGTTTCACGACAGGAATTAATGAAAAACTGTTTTTT. The chain combines TRBV6-5 with TRBJ1-4; D might be TRBD1 (6 bases). Germline CDR1 and CDR2: MNHEY and SVGAGI. The CDR3 spans 15 residues. The V end was cut by 4 bases, the J end by 4 bases, with 13 bases between.

This chain uses TRBV4-3 with TRBJ1-1; D remains unclear. Germline V lookup: CDR1 LGHNA, CDR2 YSLEER. CDR3 length equals 14 residues. Trimming took off 4 bases at V and 4 bases at J, with 13 bases between the two ends. CDR3 sequence: CASSLRLFGTEAFF. CDR3 in DNA: TGCGCCAGCAGCCTTAGGTTGTTCGGCACTGAAGCTTTCTTT.

The chain employs TRBV5-3 and TRBJ2-1, with 8 nucleotides matching TRBD2. TRBV5-3 is annotated as an ORF whose role is uncertain. The CDR3 consists of 16 residues. J was trimmed by 3 bases and V by 0 bases; bases with no gene match: 5. CDR3 sequence reads: CARSLAKRERYNEQFF. As DNA, the CDR3 is TGTGCCAGAAGCTTGGCCAAGCGGGAGCGCTACAATGAGCAGTTCTTC.

The rearrangement links TRBV7-3 to TRBJ2-6, with D unclear. Germline loops: CDR1 SGHTA, CDR2 FQGTGA. There are 21 residues in the CDR3. Trimming stripped 1 base from V and 0 bases from J, with 22 bases between. DNA of the CDR3: TGTGCCAGCAGCTTAAATAGCCCTCGGGTGTCTTTCCTCTCTGGGGCCAACGTCCTGACTTTC. It is translated as CASSLNSPRVSFLSGANVLTF.

The chain uses TRBV25-1 and TRBJ1-2; D is unresolved. Per the germline V gene, CDR1 is MGHDK and CDR2 is SYGVNS. The germline V and J ends were trimmed by 3 bases and 8 bases, with 10 bases remaining between them. CDR3 length equals 12 residues. The CDR3 reads CASSEVREGYTF. CDR3 coding DNA: TGTGCCAGCAGTGAGGTACGGGAAGGCTACACCTTC.

This chain uses TRBV27 with TRBJ1-1; D is ambiguous. This CDR3 is built from 15 residues. V was pared by 4 bases and J by 6 bases, with 18 bases between. Germline V gene lookup returns CDR1 MNHEY and CDR2 SMNVEV (reference sequence). The CDR3 reads CASSSPYLGRAEAFF. As DNA, the CDR3 is TGTGCCAGCAGTTCCCCCTATCTAGGGCGGGCTGAAGCTTTCTTT.

The chain carries TRBV10-3 and TRBJ1-5; tentatively, D is TRBD1 (6 bases). Between the trimmed V and J ends, which lost 3 bases and 0 bases, there was a span of 9 bases. CDR1 and CDR2 (germline): ENHRY, SYGVKD. There are 15 residues in the CDR3. The CDR3 bases are TGTGCCATCAGTGACTACAGGGATAGCAATCAGCCCCAGCATTTT. Translated: CAISDYRDSNQPQHF.